The 14 T cell receptor beta chains listed next were all sequenced from one sample in a study of beta chain features in type 1 diabetes. Reverse transcription of all isolated RNA meant that expressed TCRB transcripts were sequenced. TCRdb's table, derived via immunoSEQ multiplex PCR, lists solely in-frame clones and lacks some. The data contain 200,000 to 300,000 clones, about a tenth of them seen just once; the ten biggest clones take up about 0.018%. Notes on the study in general: All four CD4+ subsets from Type 1 diabetes patients carried moderately but significantly shorter TCRB CDR3s.

Their specific antigens are unknown. Source material: naive CD4+ T cells from blood. The receptor source for this set is a man younger than 45 with type 1 diabetes.

The chain recombines TRBV2 with TRBJ1-2, with D perhaps TRBD1 (5 bases). This CDR3 comprises 15 residues. The germline gives CDR1 SNHLY, CDR2 FYNNEI. The germline V and J ends were trimmed by 6 bases and 4 bases, with 18 bases remaining between them. CDR3 coding DNA: TGTGCCAGCAGATCTGTGCGGGGCCGGACCTATGGCTACACCTTC. Translated, it gives CASRSVRGRTYGYTF.

This sequence joins TRBV6-1 and TRBJ2-3, with D tentatively TRBD1 (7 bases). The CDR3 is 17 amino acids. Germline V CDR1 and CDR2: MNHNS, SASEGT. V was shortened by 6 bases and J by 6 bases, with 25 bases between the two germline ends. CDR3 loop: CASSEWSRGAGADTQYF. As DNA, the CDR3 is TGTGCCAGCAGCGAATGGTCCAGGGGGGCCGGTGCGGATACGCAGTATTTT.

The V gene is TRBV10-3, the J gene TRBJ2-3, with 10 nucleotides matching TRBD2. The CDR3 is 16 amino acids. J was trimmed by 0 bases and V by 1 base; bases with no gene match: 1. Germline-derived CDR1 and CDR2 are ENHRY and SYGVKD. The DNA of the CDR3 is TGTGCCATCAGTGAGTTACTAGCGGGGAGCACAGATACGCAGTATTTT. Translated: CAISELLAGSTDTQYF.

This clone was seen a few times. V and J are TRBV11-2 and TRBJ2-5; D not resolved. V was trimmed by 5 bases and J by 1 base, leaving 11 bases between them. Germline V CDR1 and CDR2: SGHAT, FQNNGV. The CDR3 is 14 residues long. The CDR3 region is CASSRSVRQETQYF. The DNA for the CDR3 is TGTGCCAGCAGCCGGAGCGTCCGCCAAGAGACCCAGTACTTC.

This clone has only a few counts. The V call is TRBV4-1, the J call TRBJ1-2, with TRBD1 as a possible D gene (5 bases). Germline V gene lookup returns CDR1 MGHRA and CDR2 YSYEKL. Trimming pared 4 bases from V and 4 bases from J, leaving 16 bases between. This CDR3 comprises 15 residues. CDR3 nucleotides: TGCGCCAGCAGCCCCCGCTATCGGGGGGGCTATGGCTACACCTTC. Its protein product is CASSPRYRGGYGYTF.

In nucleotides, the CDR3 is TGTGCCAGCAGACGGAACAGGGACACTGAAGCTTTCTTT. Protein: CASRRNRDTEAFF. This chain links TRBV6-5 with TRBJ1-1, with a weak D call TRBD1 (6 bases). The V end lost 6 bases, the J end lost 3 bases, and 11 bases lay between the germline ends. The CDR3 contains 13 residues. Germline assignment: CDR1 MNHEY and CDR2 SVGAGI.

In the case of this clone: This same CDR3 is encoded by further DNA sequences in the sample. The chain joins TRBV4-3 to TRBJ1-5; weak D call: TRBD1 (6 bases). This CDR3 region has 13 residues. Germline V gene sequence: CDR1 LGHNA, CDR2 YSLEER. Trimming removed 1 base at V and 6 bases at J, with 7 bases between. For the CDR3, the DNA is TGCGCCAGCAGCCAAGGAGGGGGTCAGCCCCAGCATTTT. It is translated as CASSQGGGQPQHF.

This clone appeared a few times. The J gene is TRBJ2-5, the V gene TRBV7-2; 10 bases are shared with TRBD1. V dropped 4 bases and J dropped 2; count of bases not matched to a gene: 1. The CDR3 loop spans 14 amino acids. Germline-derived CDR1 and CDR2 are SGHTA and FQGNSA. CDR3 sequence: CASSWDRGQETQYF. The CDR3 DNA is TGTGCCAGCAGCTGGGACAGGGGACAAGAGACCCAGTACTTC.

J is TRBJ2-5 and V is TRBV11-1; D is perhaps TRBD2 (5 bases). V lost 5 bases to trimming and J lost 5 bases, with 15 bases between them. This CDR3 contains 14 residues. Per the germline V gene, CDR1 is SGHAT and CDR2 is FQDESV (reference sequence). CDR3 sequence (DNA): TGTGCCAGCAGCCAGGACTTAGTAGGGGAGACCCAGTACTTC. Translation gives CASSQDLVGETQYF.

The rearrangement uses TRBV25-1 and TRBJ2-5; 10 bases map to TRBD2. The CDR3 spans 16 residues. Germline V CDR1 and CDR2: MGHDK, SYGVNS. Trimming took 1 base from V and 5 from J; bases not matched to a gene: 7. Written as DNA, the CDR3 is TGTGCCAGCAGTGAATCAAGCGGGGGGGCCCAGGAGACCCAGTACTTC. Translation gives CASSESSGGAQETQYF. The whole variable domain, filled in from reference TRBV25-1 and TRBJ2-5, reads EADIYQTPRYLVIGTGKKITLECSQTMGHDKMYWYQQDPGMELHLIHYSYGVNSTEKGDLSSESTVSRIRTEHFPLTLESARPSHTSQYLCASSESSGGAQETQYFGPGTRLLVL.

In this sample, this clone turned up a few times. This chain links TRBV14 with TRBJ2-7, with D maybe TRBD1 (5 bases). V was pared by 4 bases and J by 6 bases, with 16 bases between. There are 14 residues in the CDR3. Germline V gene sequence: CDR1 SGHDN, CDR2 FVKESK. In nucleotides, the CDR3 is TGTGCCAGCAGCCTACAGCCTTGGGGCCGCGAGCAGTACTTC. This gives the protein CASSLQPWGREQYF.

This clone has just a few counts. The chain employs TRBV4-1 and TRBJ2-5; TRBD1 is a possible D gene (6 bases). The CDR3 loop spans 13 amino acids. V shed 7 bases and J shed 9 bases, with 18 bases lying between them. The germline CDR1 and CDR2 sequences are MGHRA and YSYEKL. The CDR3 region has the DNA TGCGCCAGCACCTTCACAGGGATGAGGTCCCAGTACTTC. It yields the protein CASTFTGMRSQYF.

The chain is built from TRBV9 and TRBJ2-7; 7 bases are shared with TRBD1. V lost 4 bases, J lost 6 bases, and 7 bases stayed unmatched. Germline values: CDR1 SGDLS, CDR2 YYNGEE. The CDR3 runs 13 residues. CDR3 sequence: CASSHDRVGEQYF. The CDR3 DNA reads as TGTGCCAGCAGCCACGACAGGGTGGGCGAGCAGTACTTC.

The gene calls are TRBV9 and TRBJ1-2, with 8 bases identical to TRBD1. CDR3 length: 15 residues. The germline V gene encodes CDR1 SGDLS and CDR2 YYNGEE. With 0 bases clipped from V and 7 bases from J, the junction kept 8 bases outside the gene matches. The CDR3 protein is CASSVGDRGTGGYTF. CDR3 sequence (DNA): TGTGCCAGCAGCGTAGGAGACAGGGGAACGGGTGGCTACACCTTC.